A selection of T cell receptor beta chains follows, all from one sample in a study of blood T cell repertoires in COVID-19. TCRdb keeps only in-frame clones here, not all; method: immunoSEQ multiplex PCR. The table includes about 400,000 clones, roughly 87% detected once. What was sequenced was PBMCs or T cells enriched from blood (not recorded which). These receptors all come from a woman aged 40 to 55 with acute COVID-19. The CDR3 runs from the conserved cysteine through the conserved F or W. Each record gives: J gene, D gene, clone size, V gene, CDR3 protein, CDR3 DNA. The D gene is left open where the match is weak. Where a row states a size, it is once, few, many or the class of an expanded clone; other rows omit it.

J: TRBJ1-6; D: TRBD1; size: -; V: TRBV5-5; CDR3: CASSATGESPLHF; DNA: TGTGCCAGCAGCGCAACAGGGGAGTCACCCCTCCACTTT
J: TRBJ1-5; D: -; size: -; V: TRBV30; CDR3: CACNSGFSNQPQHF; DNA: TGTGCCTGTAATTCAGGGTTCTCTAATCAGCCCCAGCATTTT
J: TRBJ1-2; D: -; size: -; V: TRBV3-1/TRBV3-2; CDR3: CASGRNSGGYTF; DNA: TGTGCCAGCGGAAGAAACAGTGGTGGCTACACCTTC
J: TRBJ2-7; D: -; size: -; V: TRBV15; CDR3: CATSRDRRDSGLGGYEQYF; DNA: TGTGCCACCAGCAGAGATCGAAGGGACTCGGGGTTGGGTGGCTACGAGCAGTACTTC
J: TRBJ1-1; D: -; size: few; V: TRBV24-1; CDR3: CATSEAREGAEAFF; DNA: TGTGCCACCAGTGAGGCCAGGGAGGGGGCTGAAGCTTTCTTT
J: TRBJ1-2; D: -; size: -; V: TRBV10-3; CDR3: CAISVDSSYGYTF; DNA: TGTGCCATCAGTGTGGACAGTTCCTATGGCTACACCTTC
J: TRBJ2-6; D: -; size: -; V: TRBV5-1; CDR3: CASSLSVGGTGANVLTF; DNA: TGCGCCAGCAGCTTGTCTGTCGGGGGTACTGGGGCCAACGTCCTGACTTTC
J: TRBJ2-3; D: -; size: -; V: TRBV4-2; CDR3: CASSQGTAGARTDTQYF; DNA: TGTGCCAGCAGCCAAGGGACTGCGGGGGCAAGGACAGATACGCAGTATTTT
J: TRBJ1-5; D: -; size: -; V: TRBV19; CDR3: CASSMGSSNQPQHF; DNA: TGTGCCAGTAGTATGGGCAGTAGCAATCAGCCCCAGCATTTT
J: TRBJ1-2; D: -; size: -; V: TRBV5-1; CDR3: CASSLEQGGYTF; DNA: TGCGCCAGCAGCTTGGAACAGGGCGGCTACACCTTC
J: TRBJ2-7; D: TRBD2; size: -; V: TRBV2; CDR3: CASSDRSGGARLEQYF; DNA: TGTGCCAGCAGTGACCGGAGCGGGGGGGCGAGGCTCGAGCAGTACTTC
J: TRBJ2-1; D: TRBD1; size: -; V: TRBV5-1; CDR3: CASSLGDRGAGEQFF; DNA: TGCGCCAGCAGCTTGGGGGACAGGGGTGCCGGTGAGCAGTTCTTC
J: TRBJ1-2; D: -; size: -; V: TRBV5-1; CDR3: CASSLEGHNYGYTF; DNA: TGCGCCAGCAGCTTGGAGGGACATAACTATGGCTACACCTTC
J: TRBJ2-5; D: TRBD1; size: -; V: TRBV6-2/TRBV6-3; CDR3: CASSLIPGQGETQYF; DNA: TGTGCCAGCAGCCTGATCCCGGGACAGGGGGAGACCCAGTACTTC
J: TRBJ2-6; D: TRBD1; size: -; V: TRBV29-1; CDR3: CSVESGQGGFSGANVLTF; DNA: TGCAGCGTTGAATCCGGACAGGGTGGATTCTCTGGGGCCAACGTCCTGACTTTC
J: TRBJ2-7; D: -; size: -; V: TRBV14; CDR3: CASSQERQPYEQYF; DNA: TGTGCCAGCAGCCAAGAGCGGCAGCCCTACGAGCAGTACTTC
J: TRBJ1-2; D: -; size: -; V: TRBV6-2/TRBV6-3; CDR3: CASSLGDFYGYTF; DNA: TGTGCCAGCAGTCTAGGGGATTTCTATGGCTACACCTTC
J: TRBJ2-3; D: -; size: once; V: TRBV2; CDR3: CASSEVIQGIHVTDTQYF; DNA: TGTGCCAGCAGTGAAGTCATACAGGGAATCCACGTCACAGATACGCAGTATTTT
J: TRBJ2-3; D: TRBD2; size: -; V: TRBV6-2/TRBV6-3; CDR3: CASSYSLAGGTDTQYF; DNA: TGTGCCAGCAGTTACTCGCTAGCGGGGGGCACAGATACGCAGTATTTT
J: TRBJ2-3; D: -; size: -; V: TRBV15; CDR3: CATRGGGDRSDTQYF; DNA: TGTGCCACCAGAGGCGGCGGGGATCGCTCAGATACGCAGTATTTT
J: TRBJ2-7; D: -; size: -; V: TRBV29-1; CDR3: CSVVSGRGNEQYF; DNA: TGCAGCGTTGTGTCAGGGAGGGGGAACGAGCAGTACTTC
J: TRBJ1-1; D: -; size: -; V: TRBV6-1; CDR3: CASSGPGTTLNTEAFF; DNA: TGTGCCAGCAGTGGACCCGGGACAACCCTCAACACTGAAGCTTTCTTT
J: TRBJ2-5; D: TRBD2; size: few; V: TRBV5-1; CDR3: CASSFTSGATIETQYF; DNA: TGCGCCAGCAGCTTTACTAGCGGGGCAACTATAGAGACCCAGTACTTC
J: TRBJ1-1; D: TRBD1; size: few; V: TRBV19; CDR3: CASSNRGIGHTEAFF; DNA: TGTGCCAGTAGTAACAGGGGGATTGGGCACACTGAAGCTTTCTTT
J: TRBJ2-7; D: -; size: -; V: TRBV9; CDR3: CASSVGTTDYEQYF; DNA: TGTGCCAGCAGCGTAGGTACTACCGACTACGAGCAGTACTTC
J: TRBJ1-6; D: -; size: -; V: TRBV5-1; CDR3: CASGSDFLNSPLHF; DNA: TGCGCCAGCGGCAGCGACTTTCTTAATTCACCCCTCCACTTT
J: TRBJ2-7; D: TRBD1; size: -; V: TRBV30; CDR3: CAWAGTGISYEQYF; DNA: TGTGCCTGGGCCGGGACAGGGATTTCCTACGAGCAGTACTTC
J: TRBJ1-6; D: TRBD1; size: -; V: TRBV13; CDR3: CASSTGGYNSPLHF; DNA: TGTGCCAGCAGTACAGGGGGTTATAATTCACCCCTCCACTTT
J: TRBJ1-6; D: -; size: -; V: TRBV6-5; CDR3: CASSYLQANSPLHF; DNA: TGTGCCAGCAGTTACTTACAGGCCAATTCACCCCTCCACTTT
J: TRBJ2-5; D: TRBD2; size: -; V: TRBV5-1; CDR3: CASSLGLRGTNQETQYF; DNA: TGCGCCAGCAGCTTGGGACTGCGGGGGACCAACCAAGAGACCCAGTACTTC
J: TRBJ2-7; D: -; size: -; V: TRBV20-1; CDR3: CSASRQEEQYF; DNA: TGCAGTGCTTCTAGACAGGAGGAGCAGTACTTC
J: TRBJ1-6; D: TRBD1; size: few; V: TRBV30; CDR3: CAWSPAGQGNSPLHF; DNA: TGTGCCTGGAGTCCCGCGGGACAGGGGAATTCACCCCTCCACTTT